This T cell receptor beta chain was recovered during a study of T cell responses to AZD1222 COVID-19 vaccine. This clone was seen just once. The CDR3 loop spans 13 amino acids. CDR1 is SEHNR and CDR2 is FQNEAQ in the germline V gene (reference sequence). With 6 bases removed from V and 1 base from J, the gap between germline ends came to 7 bases. Profiled with immunoSEQ multiplex PCR; TCRdb holds only in-frame clones, not every one. Counted here are some 150,000 clones, around 84% occurring once; the ten biggest clones make up about 4.8%. The TCR comes from an adult who received the AZD1222 COVID-19 vaccine. Here the sequenced sample was peripheral blood, taken 28 days after the second AZD1222 dose. The chain uses TRBV7-9 and TRBJ1-3; D remains ambiguous. The CDR3 is CASREGSGNTIYF. The CDR3 DNA is TGTGCCAGCAGGGAAGGATCTGGAAACACCATATATTTT.